This is a list of T cell receptor beta chains from one sample in a study of blood T cell repertoires in COVID-19. The data were produced by immunoSEQ multiplex PCR, yet TCRdb's version contains in-frame clones alone and is incomplete. The sample lists under 200,000 clones; around nine tenths were seen once. Input material: peripheral blood. The source is a man between 45 and 60 years old with acute or convalescent COVID-19. Both conserved end residues are part of each CDR3.

v_gene	j_gene	CDR3aa
TRBV2	TRBJ1-1	CASRVVGSEAFF
TRBV5-1	TRBJ2-5	CASSLSSQETQYF
TRBV10-3	TRBJ1-1	CAISYSTTEAFF
TRBV6-6	TRBJ1-5	CASTLDRTYSNQPQHF
TRBV7-2	TRBJ2-3	CASSLRTRADTQYF
TRBV6-5	TRBJ1-3	CASSRTLGNTIYF
TRBV21-1	TRBJ2-3	CASSKIYLAGHRIADTQYF
TRBV7-3	TRBJ2-1	CASSSTGTTLVEQFF
TRBV27	TRBJ2-5	CASSLILAGGETQYF
TRBV15	TRBJ2-3	CATSSPQTGYTDTQYF
TRBV18	TRBJ2-7	CASSPGLVSYEQYF
TRBV28	TRBJ1-4	CASSIRVKGEKLFF
TRBV19	TRBJ1-5	CASSKRTSEEEGTPQHF
TRBV18	TRBJ2-2	CASSPLQPSGELFF
TRBV3-1/TRBV3-2	TRBJ2-7	CASSQETMGGNYEQYF
TRBV18	TRBJ1-4	CASSLTRATNEKLFF
TRBV28	TRBJ1-2	CASRLWGQGNYGYTF
TRBV7-6	TRBJ2-1	CASSLTLAGGPGEQFF
TRBV5-5	TRBJ1-2	CASSFQTGSNGYTF
TRBV7-9	TRBJ2-7	CASSPRLGSGGSSYEQYF
TRBV21-1	TRBJ1-6	CASSNRQGGRSPLHF
TRBV5-1	TRBJ1-1	CASSFGGANTEAFF
TRBV27	TRBJ1-1	CASSLSGAVNTEAFF
TRBV5-1	TRBJ1-2	CASSESSVRGYGYTF
TRBV7-9	TRBJ1-5	CASSLGGQPQHF
TRBV6-6	TRBJ2-2	CAVSAGLNTGELFF
TRBV6-6	TRBJ2-2	CASRDSGGKNTGELFF
TRBV27	TRBJ1-6	CASSLRTGGAYSPLHF
TRBV28	TRBJ1-1	CASRTGGADTEAFF
TRBV29-1	TRBJ1-2	CSVEGLNYGYTF
TRBV9	TRBJ2-5	CASSVQVAGGRETQYF
TRBV7-3	TRBJ2-3	CASSLNQRSTDTQYF
TRBV19	TRBJ1-5	CASAGTAHRGPQHF
TRBV5-4	TRBJ2-7	CASSLGGGTGDEQYF
TRBV6-5	TRBJ1-2	CASRQQGVNTF
TRBV6-5	TRBJ1-2	CASSYSLRATGGYTF
TRBV20-1	TRBJ2-1	CSPSTYNEQFF
TRBV4-1	TRBJ2-7	CASSQALGLRPYEQYF
TRBV5-1	TRBJ1-2	CASSDGQGAGYTF
TRBV7-9	TRBJ1-6	CASSSGDRSNSPLHF
TRBV4-1	TRBJ2-7	CASSQEDRPSYEQYF
TRBV2	TRBJ1-1	CASSDGGWGEAFF
TRBV5-8	TRBJ1-2	CASSLGTSRGYGYTF
TRBV6-5	TRBJ1-5	CASSPDTNQPQHF
TRBV28	TRBJ2-1	CASSLGDRVYNEQFF
TRBV5-4	TRBJ2-5	CASSRDRETQYF
TRBV27	TRBJ2-7	CASSLFPTGGEQYF
TRBV29-1	TRBJ1-4	CSGGSEAEKLFF